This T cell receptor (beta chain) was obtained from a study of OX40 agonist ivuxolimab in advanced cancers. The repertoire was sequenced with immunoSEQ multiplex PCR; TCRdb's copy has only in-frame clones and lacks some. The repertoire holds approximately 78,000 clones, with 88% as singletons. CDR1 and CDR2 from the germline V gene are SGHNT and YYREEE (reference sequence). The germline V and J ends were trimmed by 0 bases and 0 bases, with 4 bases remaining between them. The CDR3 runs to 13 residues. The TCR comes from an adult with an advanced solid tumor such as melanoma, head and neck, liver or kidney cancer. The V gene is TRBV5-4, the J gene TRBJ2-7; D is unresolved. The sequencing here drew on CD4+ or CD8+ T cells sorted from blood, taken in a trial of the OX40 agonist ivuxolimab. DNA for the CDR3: TGTGCCAGCAGCTTGGGGATCTCCTACGAGCAGTACTTC. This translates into CASSLGISYEQYF.